This T cell receptor beta chain emerged from a study of cytomegalovirus exposure and HLA in healthy donors. This clone came up a few times. 60 Vbeta and 13 Jbeta primers were used in PCR. TCRdb keeps only in-frame clones here, not all; method: immunoSEQ multiplex PCR. The sample has 200,000 or so clones; about 77% are singletons. The sequenced sample was PBMCs. The receptor was derived from a woman in her thirties in good health and CMV-seropositive.

The CDR3 region has the DNA TGTGCCAGCTCCGAAGCAGGGAAACTGAGCAAAAACATTCAGTACTTC. As protein: CASSEAGKLSKNIQYF. V gene TRBV18 combines with J gene TRBJ2-4, with a tentative D call TRBD1 (5 bases). The CDR3 is 16 amino acids. V was clipped by 6 bases and J by 3 bases, with 18 bases between them. Germline V lookup: CDR1 KGHSH, CDR2 LQKENI.